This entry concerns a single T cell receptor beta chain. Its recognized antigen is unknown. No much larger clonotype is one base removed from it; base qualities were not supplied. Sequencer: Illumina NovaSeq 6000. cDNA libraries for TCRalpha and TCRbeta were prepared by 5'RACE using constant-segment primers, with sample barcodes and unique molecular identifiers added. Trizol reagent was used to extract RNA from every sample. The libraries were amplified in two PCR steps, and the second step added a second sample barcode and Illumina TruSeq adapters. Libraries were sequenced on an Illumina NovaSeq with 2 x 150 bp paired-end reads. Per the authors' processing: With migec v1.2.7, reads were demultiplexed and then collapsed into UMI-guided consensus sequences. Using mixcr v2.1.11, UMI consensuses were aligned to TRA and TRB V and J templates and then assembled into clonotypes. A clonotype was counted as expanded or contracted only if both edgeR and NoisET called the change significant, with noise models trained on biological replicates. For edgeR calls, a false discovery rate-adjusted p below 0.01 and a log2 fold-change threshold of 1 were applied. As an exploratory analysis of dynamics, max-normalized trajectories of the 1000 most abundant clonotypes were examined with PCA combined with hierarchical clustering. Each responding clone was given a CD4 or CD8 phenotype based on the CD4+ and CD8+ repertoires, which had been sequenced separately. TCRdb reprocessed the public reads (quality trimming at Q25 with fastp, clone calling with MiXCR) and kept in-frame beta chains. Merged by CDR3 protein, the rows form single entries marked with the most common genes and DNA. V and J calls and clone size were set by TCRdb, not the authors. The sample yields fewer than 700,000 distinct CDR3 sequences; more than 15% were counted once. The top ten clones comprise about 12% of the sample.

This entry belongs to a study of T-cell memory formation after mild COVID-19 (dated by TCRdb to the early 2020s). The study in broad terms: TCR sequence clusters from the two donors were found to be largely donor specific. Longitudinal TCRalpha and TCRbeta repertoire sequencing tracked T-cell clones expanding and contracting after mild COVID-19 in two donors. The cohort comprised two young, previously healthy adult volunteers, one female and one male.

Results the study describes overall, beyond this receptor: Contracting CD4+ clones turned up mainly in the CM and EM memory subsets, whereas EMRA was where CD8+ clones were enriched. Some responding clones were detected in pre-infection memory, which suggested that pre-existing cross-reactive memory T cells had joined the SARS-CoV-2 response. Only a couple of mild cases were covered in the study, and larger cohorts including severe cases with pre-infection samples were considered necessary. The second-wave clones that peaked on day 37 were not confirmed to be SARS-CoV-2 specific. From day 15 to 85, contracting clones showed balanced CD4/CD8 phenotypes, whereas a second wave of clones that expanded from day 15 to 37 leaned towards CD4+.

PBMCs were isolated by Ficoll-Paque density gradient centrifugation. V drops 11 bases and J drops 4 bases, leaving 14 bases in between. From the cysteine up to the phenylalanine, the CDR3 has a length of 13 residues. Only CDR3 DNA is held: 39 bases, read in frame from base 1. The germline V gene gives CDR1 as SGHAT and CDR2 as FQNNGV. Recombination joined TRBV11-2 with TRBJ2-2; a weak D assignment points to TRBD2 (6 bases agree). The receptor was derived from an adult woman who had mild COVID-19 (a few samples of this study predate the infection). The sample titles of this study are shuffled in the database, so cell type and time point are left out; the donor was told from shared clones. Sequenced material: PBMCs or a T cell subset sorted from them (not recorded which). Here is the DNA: TGTGCCTGCGGGGCAGGACCCACCGGGGAGCTGTTTTTT. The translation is CACGAGPTGELFF.